The rows below give T cell receptor beta chains drawn from one sample of a study of blood T cell repertoires in COVID-19. This table comes from immunoSEQ multiplex PCR, and its TCRdb copy is limited to in-frame clones, with some not included. The sample shows over 40,000 clones, around 85% of them seen only once. Sequenced: peripheral blood. The receptors come from a woman between 55 and 75 years old with acute or convalescent COVID-19. The CDR3 runs from the conserved cysteine through the conserved F or W. The D gene is left open where the match is weak. Clone size, where shown, is once, few, many, or a class for clones that have expanded.

v_call: TRBV9; clone_size: -; j_call: TRBJ1-1; d_call: -; cdr3_aa: CASSAQYAQTEAFF; cdr3_nt: TGTGCCAGCAGCGCACAGTACGCACAGACTGAAGCTTTCTTT
v_call: TRBV12-3/TRBV12-4; clone_size: -; j_call: TRBJ1-2; d_call: -; cdr3_aa: CASSLGRAYGYTF; cdr3_nt: TGTGCCAGCAGTTTGGGCAGGGCCTATGGCTACACCTTC
v_call: TRBV10-2; clone_size: once; j_call: TRBJ2-1; d_call: -; cdr3_aa: CASSDFGTPSYNEQFF; cdr3_nt: TGCGCCAGCAGTGATTTCGGGACACCCTCCTACAATGAGCAGTTCTTC
v_call: TRBV5-1; clone_size: -; j_call: TRBJ1-4; d_call: -; cdr3_aa: CASSLLSGEQGGTATNEKLFF; cdr3_nt: TGCGCCAGCAGCTTGTTATCTGGAGAGCAGGGAGGAACGGCAACTAATGAAAAACTGTTTTTT
v_call: TRBV2; clone_size: -; j_call: TRBJ1-1; d_call: -; cdr3_aa: CASSIDRWGTEAFF; cdr3_nt: TGTGCCAGCAGTATTGACAGGTGGGGCACTGAAGCTTTCTTT
v_call: TRBV2; clone_size: once; j_call: TRBJ1-3; d_call: -; cdr3_aa: CASSESWSSGNTIYF; cdr3_nt: TGTGCCAGCAGTGAATCGTGGAGCTCTGGAAACACCATATATTTT
v_call: TRBV19; clone_size: -; j_call: TRBJ2-1; d_call: TRBD2; cdr3_aa: CASRPTSGSLSYNEQFF; cdr3_nt: TGTGCCAGTAGACCTACTAGCGGGAGTCTCTCCTACAATGAGCAGTTCTTC
v_call: TRBV3-1/TRBV3-2; clone_size: -; j_call: TRBJ2-1; d_call: -; cdr3_aa: CASSQDWTTSYNEQFF; cdr3_nt: TGTGCCAGCAGCCAAGATTGGACAACCTCCTACAATGAGCAGTTCTTC
v_call: TRBV19; clone_size: -; j_call: TRBJ1-5; d_call: TRBD1; cdr3_aa: CASRRDRVRDQPQHF; cdr3_nt: TGTGCCAGTAGGAGAGACAGGGTTCGAGATCAGCCCCAGCATTTT
v_call: TRBV19; clone_size: once; j_call: TRBJ1-2; d_call: -; cdr3_aa: CASSPWTGNNYGYTF; cdr3_nt: TGTGCCAGTAGTCCCTGGACGGGGAATAACTATGGCTACACCTTC
v_call: TRBV19; clone_size: -; j_call: TRBJ2-4; d_call: TRBD1; cdr3_aa: CASSMGQGRHF; cdr3_nt: TGTGCCAGCTCCATGGGACAGGGCAGGCACTTC
v_call: TRBV11-2; clone_size: -; j_call: TRBJ2-7; d_call: TRBD1; cdr3_aa: CASSRVGTDLSYEQYF; cdr3_nt: TGTGCCAGCAGTCGGGTGGGGACAGACCTCTCCTACGAGCAGTACTTC
v_call: TRBV4-1; clone_size: -; j_call: TRBJ2-1; d_call: TRBD2; cdr3_aa: CASSQGIAGVDGNEQFF; cdr3_nt: TGCGCCAGCAGCCAAGGGATAGCGGGAGTGGATGGCAATGAGCAGTTCTTC
v_call: TRBV6-6; clone_size: -; j_call: TRBJ1-1; d_call: -; cdr3_aa: CASSYSRRLQFF; cdr3_nt: TGTGCCAGCAGTTACTCGAGGAGGCTACAATTCTTT
v_call: TRBV5-5; clone_size: -; j_call: TRBJ1-1; d_call: -; cdr3_aa: CASSLTQANTEAFF; cdr3_nt: TGTGCCAGCAGCTTGACCCAGGCCAACACTGAAGCTTTCTTT
v_call: TRBV19; clone_size: once; j_call: TRBJ1-3; d_call: -; cdr3_aa: CASGDRTGNSGNTIYF; cdr3_nt: TGTGCCAGCGGGGATCGGACGGGAAACTCTGGAAACACCATATATTTT
v_call: TRBV24-1; clone_size: -; j_call: TRBJ2-1; d_call: TRBD1; cdr3_aa: CATSGDRGSYNEQFF; cdr3_nt: TGTGCCACCAGCGGGGACAGGGGGTCCTACAATGAGCAGTTCTTC
v_call: TRBV11-2; clone_size: -; j_call: TRBJ2-7; d_call: -; cdr3_aa: CASSLLHGGRAGDEQYF; cdr3_nt: TGTGCCAGCAGCTTGCTCCATGGTGGGCGGGCCGGGGACGAGCAGTACTTC
v_call: TRBV24-1; clone_size: -; j_call: TRBJ2-7; d_call: -; cdr3_aa: CATSETGKYEQYF; cdr3_nt: TGTGCCACCAGTGAGACCGGGAAATACGAGCAGTACTTC
v_call: TRBV7-9; clone_size: -; j_call: TRBJ2-7; d_call: TRBD1; cdr3_aa: CASSGGQGARYEQYF; cdr3_nt: TGTGCCAGCAGCGGGGGACAGGGGGCCCGCTACGAGCAGTACTTC
v_call: TRBV24-1; clone_size: -; j_call: TRBJ2-3; d_call: TRBD2; cdr3_aa: CATSDSGTSGGGEYF; cdr3_nt: TGTGCCACCAGTGACTCCGGGACTAGCGGGGGGGGAGAGTATTTT
v_call: TRBV27; clone_size: -; j_call: TRBJ2-1; d_call: TRBD2; cdr3_aa: CASESGGGYNEQFF; cdr3_nt: TGTGCCAGCGAGAGCGGGGGGGGCTACAATGAGCAGTTCTTC
v_call: TRBV19; clone_size: -; j_call: TRBJ1-6; d_call: TRBD1; cdr3_aa: CASSLGQANSPLHF; cdr3_nt: TGTGCCAGCTCCCTGGGACAGGCTAATTCACCCCTCCACTTT
v_call: TRBV18; clone_size: -; j_call: TRBJ1-1; d_call: TRBD1; cdr3_aa: CASSLMDRGLGNTEAFF; cdr3_nt: TGTGCCAGCTCACTCATGGACAGGGGGCTAGGAAACACTGAAGCTTTCTTT
v_call: TRBV6-5; clone_size: -; j_call: TRBJ2-2; d_call: -; cdr3_aa: CASSYSPGGTGELFF; cdr3_nt: TGTGCCAGCAGTTACTCGCCGGGTGGCACCGGGGAGCTGTTTTTT
v_call: TRBV27; clone_size: -; j_call: TRBJ2-1; d_call: TRBD1; cdr3_aa: CASSSDRGYNEQFF; cdr3_nt: TGTGCCAGCAGTTCGGACAGGGGATACAATGAGCAGTTCTTC
v_call: TRBV5-5; clone_size: -; j_call: TRBJ2-5; d_call: -; cdr3_aa: CASSSLGGRRETQYF; cdr3_nt: TGTGCCAGCAGCTCCCTTGGGGGGAGGAGAGAGACCCAGTACTTC
v_call: TRBV10-1; clone_size: -; j_call: TRBJ2-5; d_call: TRBD2; cdr3_aa: CASSENPGGELKTQYF; cdr3_nt: TGCGCCAGCAGTGAAAATCCTGGGGGGGAACTGAAGACCCAGTACTTC
v_call: TRBV3-1/TRBV3-2; clone_size: once; j_call: TRBJ1-2; d_call: -; cdr3_aa: CASSRSRGARGGYTF; cdr3_nt: TGTGCCAGCAGCCGCTCCCGGGGGGCTCGTGGTGGCTACACCTTC
v_call: TRBV28; clone_size: -; j_call: TRBJ2-3; d_call: TRBD2; cdr3_aa: CASSQRIGTSGSWSDTQYF; cdr3_nt: TGTGCCAGCAGCCAAAGGATCGGGACTAGCGGGAGTTGGTCAGATACGCAGTATTTT
v_call: TRBV4-1; clone_size: once; j_call: TRBJ2-4; d_call: TRBD2; cdr3_aa: CASSQDQMTSGAKNIQYF; cdr3_nt: TGCGCCAGCAGCCAAGACCAAATGACTAGCGGAGCCAAAAACATTCAGTACTTC
v_call: TRBV28; clone_size: -; j_call: TRBJ2-3; d_call: -; cdr3_aa: CASSWRTDYDTQYF; cdr3_nt: TGTGCCAGCAGTTGGAGGACAGATTACGATACGCAGTATTTT
v_call: TRBV19; clone_size: -; j_call: TRBJ1-1; d_call: -; cdr3_aa: CASSIGSVLAEAFF; cdr3_nt: TGTGCCAGTAGTATCGGCAGCGTGTTAGCTGAAGCTTTCTTT
v_call: TRBV5-1; clone_size: -; j_call: TRBJ2-3; d_call: TRBD2; cdr3_aa: CASSLAASGGAVDTQYF; cdr3_nt: TGCGCCAGCAGCTTGGCCGCTAGCGGGGGGGCTGTGGATACGCAGTATTTT
v_call: TRBV29-1; clone_size: -; j_call: TRBJ1-4; d_call: -; cdr3_aa: CSAMGQYNEKLFF; cdr3_nt: TGCAGCGCCATGGGGCAGTATAATGAAAAACTGTTTTTT
v_call: TRBV2; clone_size: -; j_call: TRBJ1-5; d_call: -; cdr3_aa: CASSGGRVEPQPQHF; cdr3_nt: TGTGCCAGCAGTGGTGGCAGGGTCGAACCTCAGCCCCAGCATTTT
v_call: TRBV3-1/TRBV3-2; clone_size: -; j_call: TRBJ2-2; d_call: TRBD2; cdr3_aa: CASSHLWGGDTGELFF; cdr3_nt: TGTGCCAGCAGCCACCTCTGGGGAGGGGACACCGGGGAGCTGTTTTTT
v_call: TRBV15; clone_size: -; j_call: TRBJ1-4; d_call: -; cdr3_aa: CATSRDVQDNEKLFF; cdr3_nt: TGTGCCACCAGCAGAGATGTACAGGATAATGAAAAACTGTTTTTT
v_call: TRBV4-1; clone_size: -; j_call: TRBJ2-3; d_call: -; cdr3_aa: CASSQDVANRDTQYF; cdr3_nt: TGCGCCAGCAGCCAAGATGTCGCGAACCGGGATACGCAGTATTTT
v_call: TRBV19; clone_size: once; j_call: TRBJ1-4; d_call: TRBD1; cdr3_aa: CASRPRGQEEKLFF; cdr3_nt: TGTGCCAGTAGGCCCAGGGGGCAGGAAGAAAAACTGTTTTTT
v_call: TRBV5-1; clone_size: -; j_call: TRBJ2-7; d_call: TRBD1; cdr3_aa: CASSLAGTGFYEQYF; cdr3_nt: TGCGCCAGCAGCTTGGCCGGGACAGGGTTCTACGAGCAGTACTTC
v_call: TRBV24-1; clone_size: -; j_call: TRBJ2-5; d_call: -; cdr3_aa: CATSDSGRTQETQYF; cdr3_nt: TGTGCCACCAGTGATTCCGGGAGAACACAAGAGACCCAGTACTTC
v_call: TRBV7-2; clone_size: -; j_call: TRBJ2-7; d_call: -; cdr3_aa: CASSLNPGLSSEQYF; cdr3_nt: TGTGCCAGCAGCTTAAACCCAGGCCTAAGCTCCGAGCAGTACTTC
v_call: TRBV2; clone_size: -; j_call: TRBJ2-1; d_call: -; cdr3_aa: CASSVPARWFF; cdr3_nt: TGTGCCAGCAGTGTGCCGGCGAGGTGGTTCTTC
v_call: TRBV6-5; clone_size: -; j_call: TRBJ1-4; d_call: TRBD1; cdr3_aa: CASSLRGQRNEKLFF; cdr3_nt: TGTGCCAGCAGCTTACGGGGACAGAGAAATGAAAAACTGTTTTTT
v_call: TRBV27; clone_size: -; j_call: TRBJ1-2; d_call: -; cdr3_aa: CASSRAGSSQGYTF; cdr3_nt: TGTGCCAGCAGTCGTGCAGGGTCCTCGCAAGGCTACACCTTC
v_call: TRBV5-4; clone_size: -; j_call: TRBJ2-2; d_call: -; cdr3_aa: CASSLQVGEGELFF; cdr3_nt: TGTGCCAGCAGCTTGCAGGTGGGCGAGGGGGAGCTGTTTTTT
v_call: TRBV5-4; clone_size: -; j_call: TRBJ1-1; d_call: -; cdr3_aa: CASSLEVSVNTEAFF; cdr3_nt: TGTGCCAGCAGCTTGGAAGTCTCGGTGAACACTGAAGCTTTCTTT
v_call: TRBV6-6; clone_size: -; j_call: TRBJ2-7; d_call: TRBD1; cdr3_aa: CATSRDRSSYEQYF; cdr3_nt: TGTGCCACTTCTCGGGACAGGAGCTCCTACGAGCAGTACTTC
v_call: TRBV5-1; clone_size: -; j_call: TRBJ2-5; d_call: TRBD2; cdr3_aa: CASSLVSSSGTQYF; cdr3_nt: TGCGCCAGCAGCTTGGTGTCGTCTAGCGGGACCCAGTACTTC
v_call: TRBV24-1; clone_size: -; j_call: TRBJ2-3; d_call: TRBD1; cdr3_aa: CATSDQTGGNTDTQYF; cdr3_nt: TGTGCCACCAGTGACCAGACAGGGGGAAACACAGATACGCAGTATTTT
v_call: TRBV19; clone_size: -; j_call: TRBJ1-2; d_call: TRBD1; cdr3_aa: CASSPEFFRDRTF; cdr3_nt: TGTGCCAGTAGTCCTGAATTCTTCAGGGACAGGACCTTC
v_call: TRBV6-1; clone_size: -; j_call: TRBJ1-6; d_call: -; cdr3_aa: CASSEAINVASPLHF; cdr3_nt: TGTGCCAGCAGTGAAGCTATCAATGTGGCTTCACCCCTCCACTTT
v_call: TRBV29-1; clone_size: -; j_call: TRBJ2-3; d_call: -; cdr3_aa: CSVGHRGTDTQYF; cdr3_nt: TGCAGCGTCGGCCACAGGGGCACAGATACGCAGTATTTT
v_call: TRBV11-2; clone_size: -; j_call: TRBJ1-3; d_call: -; cdr3_aa: CASSLVRERIYF; cdr3_nt: TGTGCCAGCAGCTTAGTGCGGGAGCGTATATATTTT
v_call: TRBV19; clone_size: -; j_call: TRBJ1-2; d_call: -; cdr3_aa: CASNEGYGYTF; cdr3_nt: TGTGCCAGTAATGAGGGCTATGGCTACACCTTC
v_call: TRBV29-1; clone_size: -; j_call: TRBJ2-2; d_call: -; cdr3_aa: CSARRGGTGELFF; cdr3_nt: TGCAGCGCTCGGAGGGGGGGCACCGGGGAGCTGTTTTTT